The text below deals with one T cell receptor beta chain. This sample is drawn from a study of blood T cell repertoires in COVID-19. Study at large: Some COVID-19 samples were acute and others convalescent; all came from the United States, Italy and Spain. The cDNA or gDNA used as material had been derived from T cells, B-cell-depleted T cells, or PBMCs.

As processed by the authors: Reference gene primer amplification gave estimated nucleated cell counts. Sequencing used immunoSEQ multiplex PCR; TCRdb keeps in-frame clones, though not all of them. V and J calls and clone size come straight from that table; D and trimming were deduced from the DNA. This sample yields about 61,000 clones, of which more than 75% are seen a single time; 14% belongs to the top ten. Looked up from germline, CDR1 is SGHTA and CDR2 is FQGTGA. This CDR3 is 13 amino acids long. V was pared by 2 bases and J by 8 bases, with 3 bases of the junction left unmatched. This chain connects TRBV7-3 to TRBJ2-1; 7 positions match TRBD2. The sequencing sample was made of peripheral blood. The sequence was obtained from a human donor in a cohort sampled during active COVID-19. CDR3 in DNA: TGTGCCAGCAGCTTAGGACGGGAGGATGAGCAGTTCTTC. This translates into CASSLGREDEQFF.